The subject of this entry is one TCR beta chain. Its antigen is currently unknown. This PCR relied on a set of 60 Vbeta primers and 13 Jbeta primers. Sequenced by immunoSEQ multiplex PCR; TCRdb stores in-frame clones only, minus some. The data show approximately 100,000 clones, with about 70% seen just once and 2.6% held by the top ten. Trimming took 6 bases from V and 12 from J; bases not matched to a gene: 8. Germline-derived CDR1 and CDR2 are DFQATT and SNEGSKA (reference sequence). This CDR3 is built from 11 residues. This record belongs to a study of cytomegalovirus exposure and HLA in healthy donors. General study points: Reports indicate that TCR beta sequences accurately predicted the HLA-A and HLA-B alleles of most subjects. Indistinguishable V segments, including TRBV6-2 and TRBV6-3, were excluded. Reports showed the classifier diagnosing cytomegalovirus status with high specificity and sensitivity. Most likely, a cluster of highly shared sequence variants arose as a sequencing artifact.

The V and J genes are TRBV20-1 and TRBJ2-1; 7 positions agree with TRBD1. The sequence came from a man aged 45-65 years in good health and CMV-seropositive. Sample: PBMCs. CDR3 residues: CSATRQGWQFF. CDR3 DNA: TGCAGTGCAACACGACAGGGCTGGCAGTTCTTC.